Listed here is a single T cell receptor beta chain. Its antigen remains unidentified. UMI-labeled 5' RACE yielded the TRB cDNA libraries. For each CDR3 protein, TCRdb gives one entry from its re-call of the 5' RACE reads, without DNA. The sample is made up of around 60,000 distinct CDR3 sequences, and the top ten hold around 0.75% of it. Germline values: CDR1 DFQATT, CDR2 SNEGSKA (reference sequence). This CDR3 is built from 14 residues. CD8+ T cell subsets were each sorted in triplicate, more than 250,000 cells apiece. The sample originates from a study of CXCR3-negative and CXCR3-positive naive CD8 T cells. Notes on the study in general: Cryopreservation partially decreased CXCR3 expression, and most assays used fresh PBMCs. Each naive subset displayed comparably high diversity, whereas memory CD8+ cells displayed much lower diversity. CXCR3-positive naive cells had TRB CDR3s that were more hydrophobic than CXCR3-negative naive cells had.

The TCR comes from a human donor in good health. Some clones in this sample may be carry-over from other donors' samples. The J gene is TRBJ2-2, the V gene TRBV20-1; checking the TCRdb D call of TRBD1 is not possible without DNA. The sequenced sample was naive CXCR3+ CD8+ T cells from blood. Documented subset: CD45RO-CCR7+CD27+CD95- naive CD8+ T cells expressing CXCR3 (TNR3+). CDR3 loop: CSAVPGSNTGELFF.